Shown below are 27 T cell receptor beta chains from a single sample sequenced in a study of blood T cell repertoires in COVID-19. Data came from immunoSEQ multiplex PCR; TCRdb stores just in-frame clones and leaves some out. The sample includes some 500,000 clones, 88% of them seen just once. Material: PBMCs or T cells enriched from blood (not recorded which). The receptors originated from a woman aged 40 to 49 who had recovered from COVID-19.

The CDR3 DNA sequence: TGTGCCAGCAGTTCCGAGACAGGGGGCACCGGGGAGCTGTTTTTT. This encodes CASSSETGGTGELFF. The rearrangement uses TRBV5-4 and TRBJ2-2, with TRBD1 identical over 9 bases. V trimming: 5 bases; J trimming: 4 bases; junction bases outside the gene matches: 6. CDR1 SGHNT and CDR2 YYREEE come from the germline V gene (reference sequence). This CDR3 contains 15 residues.

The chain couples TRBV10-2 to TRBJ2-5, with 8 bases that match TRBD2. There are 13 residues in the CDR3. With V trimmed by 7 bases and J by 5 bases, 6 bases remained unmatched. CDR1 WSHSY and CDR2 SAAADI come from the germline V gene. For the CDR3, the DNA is TGCGCCAGCAAATCGGGACTAGACGAGACCCAGTACTTC. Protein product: CASKSGLDETQYF.

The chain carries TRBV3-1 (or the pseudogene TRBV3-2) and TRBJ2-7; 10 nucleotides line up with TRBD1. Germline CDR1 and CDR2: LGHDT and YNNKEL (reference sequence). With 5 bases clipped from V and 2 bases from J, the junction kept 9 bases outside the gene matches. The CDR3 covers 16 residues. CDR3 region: CASSFTPGQGPYEQYF. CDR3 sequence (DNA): TGTGCCAGCAGCTTCACTCCGGGACAGGGGCCCTACGAGCAGTACTTC.

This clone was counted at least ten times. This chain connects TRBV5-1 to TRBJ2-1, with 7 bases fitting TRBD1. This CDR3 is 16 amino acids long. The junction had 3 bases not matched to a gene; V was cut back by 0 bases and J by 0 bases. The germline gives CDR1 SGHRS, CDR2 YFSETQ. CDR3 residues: CASSLGQGHSYNEQFF. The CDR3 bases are TGCGCCAGCAGCTTGGGACAGGGCCACTCCTACAATGAGCAGTTCTTC.

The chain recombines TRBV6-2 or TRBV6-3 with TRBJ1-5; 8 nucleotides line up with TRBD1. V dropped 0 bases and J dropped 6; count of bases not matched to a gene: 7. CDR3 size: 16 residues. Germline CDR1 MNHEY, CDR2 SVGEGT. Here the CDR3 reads CASSYSMDRDFQPQHF. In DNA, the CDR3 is TGTGCCAGCAGTTACTCGATGGACAGGGATTTTCAGCCCCAGCATTTT.

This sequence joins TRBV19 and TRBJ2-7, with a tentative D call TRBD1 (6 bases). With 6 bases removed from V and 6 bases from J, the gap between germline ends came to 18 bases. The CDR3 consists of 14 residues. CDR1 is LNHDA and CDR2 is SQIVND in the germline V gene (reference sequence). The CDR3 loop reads CASRLTGLAGEQYF. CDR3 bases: TGTGCCAGTAGGCTAACAGGGCTAGCTGGCGAGCAGTACTTC.

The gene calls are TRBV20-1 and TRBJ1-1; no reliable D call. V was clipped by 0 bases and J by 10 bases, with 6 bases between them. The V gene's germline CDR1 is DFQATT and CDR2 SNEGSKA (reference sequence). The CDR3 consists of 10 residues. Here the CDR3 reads CSAREASAFF. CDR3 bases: TGCAGTGCTAGAGAGGCTTCAGCTTTCTTT.

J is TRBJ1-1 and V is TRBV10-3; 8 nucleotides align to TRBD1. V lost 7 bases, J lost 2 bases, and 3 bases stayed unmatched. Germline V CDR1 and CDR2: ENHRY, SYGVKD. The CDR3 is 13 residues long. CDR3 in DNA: TGTGCCATCATGGACAGGGTAAACACTGAAGCTTTCTTT. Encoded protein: CAIMDRVNTEAFF.

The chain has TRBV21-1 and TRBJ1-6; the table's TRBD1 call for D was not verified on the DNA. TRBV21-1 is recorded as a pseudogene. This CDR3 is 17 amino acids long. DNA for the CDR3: TGTGCCAGCAGCCGCCGAGGACAGCGAAAGGCAAATTCACCCCTCCACTTT. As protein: CASSRRGQRKANSPLHF.

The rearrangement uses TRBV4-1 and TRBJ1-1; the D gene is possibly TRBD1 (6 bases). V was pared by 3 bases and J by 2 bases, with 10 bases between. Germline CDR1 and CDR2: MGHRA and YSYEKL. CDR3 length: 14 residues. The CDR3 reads CASSHGTFNTEAFF. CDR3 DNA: TGCGCCAGCAGCCACGGGACATTTAACACTGAAGCTTTCTTT.

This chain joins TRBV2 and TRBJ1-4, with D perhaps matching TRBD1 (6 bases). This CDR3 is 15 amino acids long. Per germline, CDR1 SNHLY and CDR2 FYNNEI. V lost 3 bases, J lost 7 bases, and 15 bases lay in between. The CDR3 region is CASSDDTGGGEKLFF. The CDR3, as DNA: TGTGCCAGCAGTGACGATACGGGGGGCGGTGAAAAACTGTTTTTT. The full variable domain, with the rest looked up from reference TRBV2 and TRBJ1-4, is EPEVTQTPSHQVTQMGQEVILRCVPISNHLYFYWYRQILGQKVEFLVSFYNNEISEKSEIFDDQFSVERPDGSNFTLKIRSTKLEDSAMYFCASSDDTGGGEKLFFGSGTQLSVL.

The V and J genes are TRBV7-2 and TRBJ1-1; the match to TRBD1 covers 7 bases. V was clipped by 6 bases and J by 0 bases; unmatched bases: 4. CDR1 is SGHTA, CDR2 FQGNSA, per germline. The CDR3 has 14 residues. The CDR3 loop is CASSRDSLNTEAFF. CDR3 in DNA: TGTGCCAGCAGTCGGGACAGTCTGAACACTGAAGCTTTCTTT.

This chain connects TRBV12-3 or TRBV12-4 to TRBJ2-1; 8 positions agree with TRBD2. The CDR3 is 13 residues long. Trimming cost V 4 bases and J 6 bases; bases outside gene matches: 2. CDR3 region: CASSSGRGNEQFF. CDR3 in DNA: TGTGCCAGCAGTTCCGGGAGGGGCAATGAGCAGTTCTTC.

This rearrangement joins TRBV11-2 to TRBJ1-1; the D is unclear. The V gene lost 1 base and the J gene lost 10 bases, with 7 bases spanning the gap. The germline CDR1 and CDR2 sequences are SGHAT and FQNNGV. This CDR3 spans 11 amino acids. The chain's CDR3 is CASSLGAGAFF. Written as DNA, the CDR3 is TGTGCCAGCAGCTTAGGGGCCGGAGCTTTCTTT.

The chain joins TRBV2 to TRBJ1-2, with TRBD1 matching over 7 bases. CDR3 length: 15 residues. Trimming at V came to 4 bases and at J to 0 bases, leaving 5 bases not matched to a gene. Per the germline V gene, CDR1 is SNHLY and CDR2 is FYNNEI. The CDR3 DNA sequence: TGTGCCAGCAGTGGAGGGACAGCAACTAACTATGGCTACACCTTC. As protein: CASSGGTATNYGYTF.

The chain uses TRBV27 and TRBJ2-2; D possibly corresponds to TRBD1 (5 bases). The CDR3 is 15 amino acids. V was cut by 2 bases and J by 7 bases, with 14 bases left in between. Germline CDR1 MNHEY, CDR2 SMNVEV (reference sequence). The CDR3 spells CASSLGQGEGGELFF. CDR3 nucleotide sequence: TGTGCCAGCAGTTTAGGCCAGGGTGAAGGCGGGGAGCTGTTTTTT.

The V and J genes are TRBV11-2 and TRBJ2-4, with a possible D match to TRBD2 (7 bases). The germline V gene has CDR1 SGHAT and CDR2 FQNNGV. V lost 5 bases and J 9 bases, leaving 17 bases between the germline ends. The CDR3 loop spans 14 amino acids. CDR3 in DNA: TGTGCCAGCAGCACCCGGGGGGCTTGGCCCATTCAGTACTTC. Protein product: CASSTRGAWPIQYF.

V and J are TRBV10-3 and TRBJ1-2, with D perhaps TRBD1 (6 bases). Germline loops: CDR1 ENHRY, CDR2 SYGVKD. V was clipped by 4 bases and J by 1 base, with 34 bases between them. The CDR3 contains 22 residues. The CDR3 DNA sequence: TGTGCCATCAGTGGCCTCGGATCGGACCTCCCATTCAACAGGGATGATAACTATGGCTACACCTTC. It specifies CAISGLGSDLPFNRDDNYGYTF.

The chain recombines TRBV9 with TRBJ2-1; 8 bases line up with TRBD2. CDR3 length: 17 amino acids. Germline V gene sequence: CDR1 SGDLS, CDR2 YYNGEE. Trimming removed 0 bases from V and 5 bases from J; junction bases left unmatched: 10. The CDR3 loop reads CASSVGAVGRADNEQFF. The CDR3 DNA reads TGTGCCAGCAGCGTAGGAGCGGTCGGGAGGGCGGACAATGAGCAGTTCTTC. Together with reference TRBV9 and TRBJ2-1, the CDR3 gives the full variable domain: DSGVTQTPKHLITATGQRVTLRCSPRSGDLSVYWYQQSLDQGLQFLIQYYNGEERAKGNILERFSAQQFPDLHSELNLSSLELGDSALYFCASSVGAVGRADNEQFFGPGTRLTVL.

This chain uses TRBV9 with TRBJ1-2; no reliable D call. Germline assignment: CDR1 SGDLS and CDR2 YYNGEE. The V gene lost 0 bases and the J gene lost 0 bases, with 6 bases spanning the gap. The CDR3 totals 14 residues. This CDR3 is CASSVVESNYGYTF. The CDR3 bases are TGTGCCAGCAGCGTAGTTGAGTCTAACTATGGCTACACCTTC.

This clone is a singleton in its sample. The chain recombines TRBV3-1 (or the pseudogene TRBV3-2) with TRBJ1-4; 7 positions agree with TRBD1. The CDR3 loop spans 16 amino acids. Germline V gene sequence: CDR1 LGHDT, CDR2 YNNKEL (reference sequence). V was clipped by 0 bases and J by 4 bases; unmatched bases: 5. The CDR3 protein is CASSQDLTGDNEKLFF. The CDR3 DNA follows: TGTGCCAGCAGCCAAGATCTAACAGGGGATAATGAAAAACTGTTTTTT.

For the CDR3, the DNA is TGTGCCAGCAGTTTTGGCAGGGACTATGGCTACACCTTC. Protein sequence: CASSFGRDYGYTF. The rearrangement joins TRBV6-5 to TRBJ1-2; D possibly corresponds to TRBD1 (5 bases). The CDR3 loop spans 13 amino acids. Germline V gene data show CDR1 as MNHEY and CDR2 as SVGAGI. With 4 bases removed from V and 3 bases from J, the gap between germline ends came to 9 bases.

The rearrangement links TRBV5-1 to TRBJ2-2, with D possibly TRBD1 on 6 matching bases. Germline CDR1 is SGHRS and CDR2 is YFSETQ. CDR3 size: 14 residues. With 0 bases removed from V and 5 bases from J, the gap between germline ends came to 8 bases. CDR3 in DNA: TGCGCCAGCAGCTTGGGACAGGCAACCGGGGAGCTGTTTTTT. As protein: CASSLGQATGELFF.

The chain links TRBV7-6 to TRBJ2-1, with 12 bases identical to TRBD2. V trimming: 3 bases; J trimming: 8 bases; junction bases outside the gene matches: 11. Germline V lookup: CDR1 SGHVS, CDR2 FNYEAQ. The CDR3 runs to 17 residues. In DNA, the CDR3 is TGTGCCAGCAGCTTTGGCCTAGCGGGAGGGCTCGACGATGAGCAGTTCTTC. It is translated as CASSFGLAGGLDDEQFF.

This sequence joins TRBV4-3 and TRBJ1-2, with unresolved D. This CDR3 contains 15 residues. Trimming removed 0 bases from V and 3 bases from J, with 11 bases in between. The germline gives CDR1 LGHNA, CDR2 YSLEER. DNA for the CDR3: TGCGCCAGCAGCCAAGAGCTTGGGCAGCACTATGGCTACACCTTC. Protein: CASSQELGQHYGYTF.

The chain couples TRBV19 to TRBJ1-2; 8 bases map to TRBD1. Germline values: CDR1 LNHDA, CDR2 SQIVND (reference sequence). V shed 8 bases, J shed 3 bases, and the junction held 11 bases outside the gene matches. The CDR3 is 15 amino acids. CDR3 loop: CASCRSGGADYGYTF. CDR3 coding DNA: TGTGCCAGTTGCCGTTCAGGGGGCGCGGACTATGGCTACACCTTC.

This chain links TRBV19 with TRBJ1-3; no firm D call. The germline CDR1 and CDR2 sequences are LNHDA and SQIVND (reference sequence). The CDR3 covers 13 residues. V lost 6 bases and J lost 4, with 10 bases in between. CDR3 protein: CASRTSSGNTIYF. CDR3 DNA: TGTGCCAGTAGAACTTCATCGGGAAACACCATATATTTT.